This T cell receptor (beta chain) was identified in a study of Graves' ophthalmopathy and Graves' hyperthyroidism. This clonotype has a count of ten or more. As the template, RNA transcripts were used to amplify TCR beta CDR3 regions. HTBI primers were used in a first-round RT-PCR, which preceded a second-round multiplex PCR. Each CDR3 protein gets one entry after TCRdb re-called the multiplex PCR reads with MiXCR. The sample consists of about 590,000 distinct CDR3 sequences, about 40% of them appearing once. Enrollment excluded any patients with other autoimmune diseases, uncontrolled infections, pregnancy or lactation. CDR3 length: 15 amino acids. Trimming removed 5 bases at V and 2 bases at J, with 16 bases between. CDR1 SEHNR and CDR2 FQNEAQ come from the germline V gene (reference sequence).

The receptor was derived from an adult man with Graves' hyperthyroidism. This sequence joins TRBV7-9 and TRBJ2-7; TRBD1 is a possible D gene (6 bases). Sequencing input: peripheral blood or thyroid tissue (not recorded which). CDR3 loop: CASSPLKTGTYEQYF. CDR3 DNA sequence: TGTGCCAGCAGCCCCCTCAAAACAGGGACCTACGAGCAGTACTTC.